Below are 18 T cell receptor beta chains sequenced from a single sample in a study of cytomegalovirus exposure and HLA in healthy donors. Both 60 Vbeta primers and 13 Jbeta primers went into the PCR. The data were produced by immunoSEQ multiplex PCR, yet TCRdb's version contains in-frame clones alone and is incomplete. Among 150,000 to 200,000 clones listed, 79% were seen once. The sequenced material came from PBMCs. The receptors were sampled from a woman aged 45 to 65 in good health and CMV-seronegative.

The V gene is TRBV6-4, the J gene TRBJ2-1, with no clear D. Germline values: CDR1 MRHNA, CDR2 SNTAGT. Trimming cost V 3 bases and J 9 bases, with 6 bases left between them. The CDR3 runs to 11 residues. The DNA for the CDR3 is TGTGCCAGCAGTGATTTCGGTGAGCAGTTCTTC. It yields the protein CASSDFGEQFF.

The chain has TRBV6-5 and TRBJ2-2, with 8 bases that match TRBD1. CDR1 and CDR2 from the germline V gene are MNHEY and SVGAGI. Trimming removed 7 bases from V and 7 bases from J; junction bases left unmatched: 8. The CDR3 is 14 amino acids. The CDR3: CASIRIQGDGELFF. CDR3 bases: TGTGCCAGCATTCGAATACAGGGGGACGGGGAGCTGTTTTTT.

The J gene is TRBJ2-3, the V gene TRBV6-6, with TRBD1 matching 9 bases. The germline V gene encodes CDR1 MNHNY and CDR2 SVGAGI (reference sequence). The CDR3 covers 14 residues. The J segment lost 4 bases and the V segment lost 6 bases, leaving 5 bases of the junction unmatched. The CDR3 reads CASRGQGNADTQYF. The CDR3 DNA sequence: TGTGCCAGCAGGGGACAGGGAAATGCAGATACGCAGTATTTT.

The chain has TRBV14 and TRBJ1-1; 8 bases are shared with TRBD1. CDR3 length: 15 amino acids. With 1 base clipped from V and 5 bases from J, the junction kept 6 bases outside the gene matches. Germline V gene sequence: CDR1 SGHDN, CDR2 FVKESK. In DNA, the CDR3 is TGTGCCAGCAGCCAAGTTACAGGGGGTAGGACTGAAGCTTTCTTT. This encodes CASSQVTGGRTEAFF.

The chain links TRBV4-1 to TRBJ1-2; 8 bases are a match to TRBD1. The CDR3 sequence is 16 residues long. The V and J ends lost 2 bases and 2 bases, in that order; junction bases with no gene match: 7. Germline values: CDR1 MGHRA, CDR2 YSYEKL. The CDR3 coding sequence is TGCGCCAGCAGCCAATGGGGACAGGATACCAACTATGGCTACACCTTC. Protein sequence: CASSQWGQDTNYGYTF.

V usage is TRBV7-8 and J usage is TRBJ2-7, with 9 bases lining up with TRBD1. Germline V gene lookup returns CDR1 SGHVS and CDR2 FQNEAQ. The V and J ends lost 5 bases and 4 bases, in that order; junction bases with no gene match: 15. CDR3 length: 17 residues. CDR3 loop: CASSLYLPGQGGYEQYF. The CDR3 DNA follows: TGTGCCAGCAGCCTCTATCTGCCGGGACAGGGAGGGTACGAGCAGTACTTC. Drawing the rest from reference TRBV7-8 and TRBJ2-7, the complete variable domain is GAGVSQSPRYKVAKRGQDVALRCDPISGHVSLFWYQQALGQGPEFLTYFQNEAQLDKSGLPSDRFFAERPEGSVSTLKIQRTQQEDSAVYLCASSLYLPGQGGYEQYFGPGTRLTVT.

The chain joins TRBV4-1 to TRBJ2-1, with D maybe TRBD1 (5 bases). CDR1 and CDR2 from the germline V gene are MGHRA and YSYEKL. The CDR3 runs to 15 residues. V lost 3 bases and J 2 bases, leaving 11 bases between the germline ends. The CDR3 sequence: CASSHLAGTYNEQFF. The CDR3 region has the DNA TGCGCCAGCAGCCACTTGGCAGGGACCTACAATGAGCAGTTCTTC.

The V and J genes are TRBV7-2 and TRBJ1-5, with 8 bases lining up with TRBD1. Germline V gives CDR1 SGHTA, CDR2 FQGNSA. The CDR3 sequence is 15 residues long. The trim removed 5 bases at V and 7 bases at J, leaving 10 bases unmatched. The CDR3 sequence is CTSSLDRVRGQPQHF. Written as DNA, the CDR3 is TGTACCAGCAGCCTGGACAGGGTCCGTGGGCAGCCCCAGCATTTT.

DNA for the CDR3: TGTGCCAGCAGCCCCGTAGGCAGCCGGAGCGAGCAGTACTTC. Protein sequence: CASSPVGSRSEQYF. The V gene is TRBV7-2, the J gene TRBJ2-7; D is undetermined. Trimming cost V 5 bases and J 6 bases, with 17 bases left between them. Germline CDR1 reads SGHTA; CDR2 reads FQGNSA. This CDR3 spans 14 amino acids.

Turning to this clone: One end of the junction fails to match germline, which may point to a read error. This chain links TRBV7-9 with TRBJ2-2; a weak D match, TRBD2 (6 bases). The CDR3 totals 16 residues. Germline V lookup: CDR1 SEHNR, CDR2 FQNEAQ (reference sequence). For the CDR3, the DNA is TGTTCCAGCAGCTTATCCGGGACCGCGGGGACCGGGGAGCTGTTTTTT. Its translation: CSSSLSGTAGTGELFF.

V gene TRBV28 combines with J gene TRBJ1-2; D is ambiguous. CDR1 MDHEN and CDR2 SYDVKM come from the germline V gene. The length of the CDR3 is 13 residues. The V gene lost 4 bases and the J gene lost 8 bases, with 14 bases spanning the gap. The CDR3 DNA sequence: TGTGCCAGCAGTTCCCCCGGAGGGCGGGGCTACACCTTC. Protein: CASSSPGGRGYTF.

This chain joins TRBV27 and TRBJ2-7; possibly TRBD2 for D (5 bases). Trimming stripped 0 bases from V and 7 bases from J, with 13 bases between. The CDR3 loop spans 14 amino acids. Germline CDR1 is MNHEY and CDR2 is SMNVEV (reference sequence). CDR3 amino acids: CASSLSFGVEEQYF. In DNA form, the CDR3 reads TGTGCCAGCAGTTTATCTTTCGGGGTCGAGGAGCAGTACTTC.

The chain has TRBV18 and TRBJ2-5; 8 bases line up with TRBD2. Germline V gene sequence: CDR1 KGHSH, CDR2 LQKENI. The ends lost 5 bases at V and 5 bases at J; junction bases unmatched: 10. This CDR3 comprises 15 residues. CDR3 DNA sequence: TGTGCCAGCTCATTACCTAGCGGGCCGGGTGAGACCCAGTACTTC. Its translation is CASSLPSGPGETQYF.

The V call is TRBV19, the J call TRBJ1-3; D uncertain. Trimming removed 3 bases from V and 0 bases from J, with 9 bases in between. Germline V gene data show CDR1 as LNHDA and CDR2 as SQIVND (reference sequence). The CDR3 is 15 residues long. CDR3: CASSMRSNSGNTIYF. CDR3 sequence (DNA): TGTGCCAGTAGTATGAGAAGTAACTCTGGAAACACCATATATTTT. The full variable domain, completed using reference TRBV19 and TRBJ1-3, is DGGITQSPKYLFRKEGQNVTLSCEQNLNHDAMYWYRQDPGQGLRLIYYSQIVNDFQKGDIAEGYSVSREKKESFPLTVTSAQKNPTAFYLCASSMRSNSGNTIYFGEGSWLTVV.

The chain has TRBV5-1 and TRBJ1-2; perhaps TRBD1 as D (5 bases). V lost 4 bases and J 8 bases, leaving 18 bases between the germline ends. Germline V gives CDR1 SGHRS, CDR2 YFSETQ. This CDR3 contains 14 residues. The DNA of the CDR3 is TGCGCCAGCAGCGACCCCGGGGGGGTCTCCGGCTACACCTTC. Encoded protein: CASSDPGGVSGYTF.

The chain links TRBV5-6 to TRBJ2-5, with D maybe TRBD1 (5 bases). The V and J ends lost 4 bases and 0 bases respectively, with 16 bases between them. The CDR3 covers 16 residues. Germline assignment: CDR1 SGHDT and CDR2 YYEEEE. CDR3 amino acids: CASSLRTTADQETQYF. In DNA form, the CDR3 reads TGTGCCAGCAGCCTCAGGACAACCGCTGACCAAGAGACCCAGTACTTC.

The rearrangement joins TRBV5-6 to TRBJ2-5; D is uncertain. Germline V gene sequence: CDR1 SGHDT, CDR2 YYEEEE. The CDR3 is 17 residues long. The V end lost 2 bases, the J end lost 1 base, and 18 bases lay between the germline ends. The CDR3 sequence is CASSFWLGWATQETQYF. Here the CDR3 DNA reads TGTGCCAGCAGCTTTTGGCTTGGTTGGGCCACCCAAGAGACCCAGTACTTC.

The chain joins TRBV19 to TRBJ2-7, with TRBD2 matching 14 bases. The CDR3 extends over 16 amino acids. The junction had 5 bases not matched to a gene; V was cut back by 5 bases and J by 2 bases. The germline gives CDR1 LNHDA, CDR2 SQIVND (reference sequence). CDR3 loop: CASSPRTSGRTYEQYF. CDR3 sequence (DNA): TGTGCCAGTAGTCCACGGACTAGCGGGAGGACCTACGAGCAGTACTTC.